This T cell receptor beta chain comes out of a study of cytomegalovirus exposure and HLA in healthy donors. Donors counted as nominally healthy when sampled, yet unrecorded immune exposures were likely. Germline CDR1 and CDR2: LNHDA and SQIVND (reference sequence). The germline V and J ends were trimmed by 7 bases and 1 base, with 10 bases remaining between them. CDR3 length: 13 residues. A word on this clone: Its antigen remains unknown.

Study-level findings and limits: Later on, a genetic analysis was performed. It linked a missense variant in DCLRE1C with V- and J-gene trimming of TCR beta. Earlier analysis yielded a pattern in which most TCR beta V segments were productive about 87% or about 30% of the time. Later analysis identified several of the most significant clusters that appeared linked to common viral pathogens.

Researchers ran the PCR with 60 Vbeta and 13 Jbeta primers. Here immunoSEQ multiplex PCR was the method, and the copy in TCRdb shows in-frame clones only, minus some. The data hold more than 95,000 clones, with around 10% observed a single time. V usage is TRBV19 and J usage is TRBJ1-2; a weak D match, TRBD1 (6 bases). The material sequenced was PBMCs. The TCR originated in a man aged 25-45 years in good health and CMV-seronegative. The CDR3 DNA reads TGTGCCAGTACCACACAGGGTAACTATGGCTACACCTTC. Encoded protein: CASTTQGNYGYTF. Based on the CDR3 plus reference TRBV19 and TRBJ1-2, the full variable domain is DGGITQSPKYLFRKEGQNVTLSCEQNLNHDAMYWYRQDPGQGLRLIYYSQIVNDFQKGDIAEGYSVSREKKESFPLTVTSAQKNPTAFYLCASTTQGNYGYTFGSGTRLTVV.